Listed here are 20 T cell receptor beta chains from one sample, sequenced in a study of Tregs in tolerant kidney transplant recipients. Here immunoSEQ multiplex PCR was the method, and the copy in TCRdb shows in-frame clones only, minus some. The sample contains just under 65,000 clones, around 98% of which appear only once. Sequences were derived from Tregs from blood, sampled before the transplant. Receptor source: a human donor who received a combined kidney and bone marrow transplant.

The chain joins TRBV7-6 to TRBJ2-2, with unresolved D. V was clipped by 5 bases and J by 4 bases, with 14 bases between them. The CDR3 is made up of 15 amino acids. CDR1 is SGHVS, CDR2 FNYEAQ, per germline. For the CDR3, the DNA is TGTGCCAGCAGCCTTTGGCCAACCATCACCGGGGAGCTGTTTTTT. Translated: CASSLWPTITGELFF.

J is TRBJ2-3 and V is TRBV6-6; D might be TRBD1 (5 bases). V shed 0 bases and J shed 3 bases, with 7 bases lying between them. The V gene's germline CDR1 is MNHNY and CDR2 SVGAGI (reference sequence). This CDR3 spans 14 amino acids. CDR3 nucleotide sequence: TGTGCCAGCAGTTACTCGCCAGGGACAGATACGCAGTATTTT. It is translated as CASSYSPGTDTQYF.

The rearrangement uses TRBV6-5 and TRBJ2-1; unclear D gene. V shed 4 bases and J shed 4 bases, with 14 bases lying between them. This CDR3 comprises 15 residues. The germline V gene encodes CDR1 MNHEY and CDR2 SVGAGI. CDR3 in amino acids: CASSSLPSRYNEQFF. The CDR3 nucleotides read TGTGCCAGCAGTTCCCTCCCGAGCCGGTACAATGAGCAGTTCTTC.

The CDR3 DNA reads TGTGCCAGTATTGGATCGTGGGGGCGACTATGGAACACTGAAGCTTTCTTT. The encoded protein is CASIGSWGRLWNTEAFF. The genes are TRBV19 and TRBJ1-1, with TRBD1 as a possible D gene (6 bases). Trimming took 7 bases from V and 1 from J, leaving 22 bases between them. Germline V CDR1 and CDR2: LNHDA, SQIVND (reference sequence). The length of the CDR3 is 17 residues.

The chain couples TRBV4-1 to TRBJ2-7; TRBD1 agrees at 7 bases. J lost 1 base, V lost 4 bases, and 7 bases had no gene match. The CDR3 is 15 amino acids. CDR1 is MGHRA and CDR2 is YSYEKL in the germline V gene. The chain's CDR3 is CASSPNRDRSYEQYF. Written as DNA, the CDR3 is TGCGCCAGCAGCCCAAACCGGGACAGATCCTACGAGCAGTACTTC.

CDR3 bases: TGTGCCAGCAGCCCAGGGGGTAGCGGGGCCTACAATGAGCAGTTCTTC. Translated: CASSPGGSGAYNEQFF. V and J are TRBV9 and TRBJ2-1, with a tentative D call TRBD2 (8 bases). Germline loops: CDR1 SGDLS, CDR2 YYNGEE. The CDR3 is 16 residues long. Trimming took off 4 bases at V and 2 bases at J, with 16 bases between the two ends.

The rearrangement uses TRBV7-3 and TRBJ2-5; 9 bases are a match to TRBD1. The CDR3 extends over 14 amino acids. The germline V gene has CDR1 SGHTA and CDR2 FQGTGA. Trimming removed 0 bases from V and 5 bases from J; junction bases left unmatched: 1. This CDR3 is CASSLTGTGETQYF. In nucleotides, the CDR3 is TGTGCCAGCAGCTTAACGGGGACAGGGGAGACCCAGTACTTC.

In its sample, this clone was seen once. Other nucleotide sequences from this sample produce the same CDR3. This chain connects TRBV2 to TRBJ2-7; D gene ambiguous. Deletions cut 8 bases from V and 3 bases from J, with 17 bases between. CDR3 size: 14 residues. CDR1 and CDR2 from the germline V gene are SNHLY and FYNNEI. CDR3 in amino acids: CASRARLTGYEQYF. As DNA, the CDR3 is TGTGCCAGCCGAGCGAGACTTACGGGCTACGAGCAGTACTTC.

The chain is built from TRBV10-3 and TRBJ2-3; TRBD2 matches at 8 bases. Per germline, CDR1 ENHRY and CDR2 SYGVKD. This CDR3 is built from 14 residues. Trimming removed 4 bases from V and 4 bases from J; junction bases left unmatched: 4. The CDR3 protein is CAISGGRIADTQYF. The DNA for the CDR3 is TGTGCCATCAGTGGCGGGAGGATAGCAGATACGCAGTATTTT.

The chain couples TRBV6-5 to TRBJ2-7; D is unresolved. Germline lookup yields CDR1 MNHEY and CDR2 SVGAGI. V lost 0 bases to trimming and J lost 1 base, with 10 bases between them. The CDR3 has 15 amino acids. The CDR3 sequence: CASSYSAHFSYEQYF. The CDR3 coding sequence is TGTGCCAGCAGTTACTCGGCACATTTTTCCTACGAGCAGTACTTC.

The chain uses TRBV11-2 and TRBJ2-7; TRBD1 matches at 9 bases. The germline V gene has CDR1 SGHAT and CDR2 FQNNGV. The CDR3 covers 15 residues. The V gene end was trimmed by 1 base and the J gene end by 3 bases; junction bases not matched to a gene: 4. CDR3 nucleotides: TGTGCCAGCAGCTTAGGGGGACAGGGATTCTACGAGCAGTACTTC. It is translated as CASSLGGQGFYEQYF.

This chain links TRBV30 with TRBJ2-7, with TRBD2 identical over 13 bases. Germline CDR1 and CDR2: GTSNPN and SVGIG (reference sequence). The CDR3 runs to 13 residues. The V segment lost 5 bases and the J segment 5 bases; nucleotides outside the gene matches: 3. The CDR3 region has the DNA TGTGCCTGGCGGACTAGCGGGAGCCACGAGCAGTACTTC. Protein sequence: CAWRTSGSHEQYF.

The chain recombines TRBV7-2 with TRBJ2-7, with TRBD1 as a possible D gene (6 bases). With 5 bases removed from V and 3 bases from J, the gap between germline ends came to 20 bases. This CDR3 spans 16 amino acids. The germline V gene has CDR1 SGHTA and CDR2 FQGNSA. The CDR3 coding sequence is TGTGCCAGCAGCCTCTCAGGGGCCCCGGCAAACTACGAGCAGTACTTC. Translated, it gives CASSLSGAPANYEQYF.

The rearrangement joins TRBV5-1 to TRBJ2-1; D may be TRBD2 (7 bases). The CDR3 contains 16 residues. The ends were cut back, 4 bases at V and 5 bases at J, with 19 bases in the middle. The germline V gene has CDR1 SGHRS and CDR2 YFSETQ. The CDR3 loop reads CASSHSRAGANNEQFF. CDR3 sequence (DNA): TGCGCCAGCAGCCACAGTAGGGCGGGGGCCAACAATGAGCAGTTCTTC.

This clone appeared once. The gene calls are TRBV19 and TRBJ2-4, with 8 bases aligning to TRBD1. The CDR3 sequence is 15 residues long. Trimming at V came to 6 bases and at J to 6 bases, leaving 10 bases not matched to a gene. In germline, CDR1 is LNHDA, CDR2 SQIVND (reference sequence). The CDR3 region is CASSPTGAGRNIQYF. DNA for the CDR3: TGTGCCAGTAGCCCGACAGGGGCGGGGAGAAACATTCAGTACTTC.

The genes are TRBV4-1 and TRBJ2-3; 8 bases line up with TRBD1. Trimming cost V 3 bases and J 2 bases; bases outside gene matches: 13. Germline values: CDR1 MGHRA, CDR2 YSYEKL. The CDR3 runs 18 residues. The CDR3 loop is CASSHGTWGQANTDTQYF. Here the CDR3 DNA reads TGCGCCAGCAGCCACGGCACCTGGGGACAGGCGAACACAGATACGCAGTATTTT.

This chain joins TRBV9 and TRBJ2-7; 9 bases line up with TRBD2. This CDR3 has 18 amino acids. V was pared by 0 bases and J by 0 bases, with 10 bases of the junction left unmatched. The germline V gene encodes CDR1 SGDLS and CDR2 YYNGEE. The CDR3 DNA follows: TGTGCCAGCAGCGTAGACCTAGCGGGAAGGGAATACTCCTACGAGCAGTACTTC. It translates to CASSVDLAGREYSYEQYF.

The chain is built from TRBV10-3 and TRBJ2-7; D might be TRBD1 (6 bases). CDR1 and CDR2 from the germline V gene are ENHRY and SYGVKD. The V end lost 11 bases, the J end lost 3 bases, and 17 bases lay between the germline ends. The CDR3 spans 13 residues. Here the CDR3 reads CAPPVRDNYEQYF. The CDR3 nucleotides are TGTGCCCCCCCCGTCCGGGACAACTACGAGCAGTACTTC.

This clone came up a few times. The chain recombines TRBV5-1 with TRBJ2-1; D is perhaps TRBD1 (6 bases). There are 14 residues in the CDR3. The V end was cut by 5 bases, the J end by 9 bases, with 18 bases between. The germline gives CDR1 SGHRS, CDR2 YFSETQ. As DNA, the CDR3 is TGCGCCAGCAGGGGGCCCAGGGGCGCCGGTGAGCAGTTCTTC. This codes for CASRGPRGAGEQFF. The variable domain in full, with the rest retrieved from reference TRBV5-1 and TRBJ2-1, is KAGVTQTPRYLIKTRGQQVTLSCSPISGHRSVSWYQQTPGQGLQFLFEYFSETQRNKGNFPGRFSGRQFSNSRSEMNVSTLELGDSALYLCASRGPRGAGEQFFGPGTRLTVL.

This sequence joins TRBV5-5 and TRBJ2-7; 10 nucleotides match TRBD2. V trimming: 4 bases; J trimming: 3 bases; junction bases outside the gene matches: 7. Per germline, CDR1 SGHKS and CDR2 YYEKEE (reference sequence). The CDR3 extends over 15 amino acids. The CDR3: CASSPGLAVVYEQYF. CDR3 in DNA: TGTGCCAGCAGCCCAGGACTAGCGGTGGTCTACGAGCAGTACTTC.